Here is one TCR beta chain with its context. Method: immunoSEQ multiplex PCR; TCRdb's copy keeps in-frame clones and lacks some. This sample has roughly 250,000 clones, with approximately 86% found just once. These data come from a study of blood T cell repertoires in COVID-19. At the level of the study: Samples representing acute and convalescent COVID-19 were sourced from the United States, Italy and Spain. In each case, the material was cDNA or gDNA derived from T cells, B-cell-depleted T cells, or PBMCs.

Germline V gene sequence: CDR1 SQVTM, CDR2 ANQGSEA. Between the trimmed V and J ends, which lost 4 bases and 0 bases, there was a span of 7 bases. The CDR3 has 13 amino acids. The chain joins TRBV29-1 to TRBJ1-3; D is unclear. The sequencing input was peripheral blood. The sequence derives from a woman aged 55 to 70 with active or convalescent COVID-19. CDR3 nucleotides: TGCAGCGTTGTTGAGGTCTCTGGAAACACCATATATTTT. This sequence encodes CSVVEVSGNTIYF.